The subject of this entry is one T cell receptor beta chain. The target antigen is unknown. Some clones are missing from TCRdb's copy, which holds only in-frame ones; the method was immunoSEQ multiplex PCR. Of some 97,000 clones in the sample, approximately 91% are singletons; the top ten hold approximately 1.7%. Germline V gene lookup returns CDR1 SGHRS and CDR2 YFSETQ. CDR3 length: 14 residues. Trimming pared 2 bases from V and 4 bases from J, leaving 12 bases between. This record belongs to a study of T cell responses to AZD1222 COVID-19 vaccine. Study-wide results and limits: After the peak T cell response, and only then, were repertoires sampled. Vaccine-associated CD4 TCRs ranged over spike, dominating at 160-218 and 743-854.

This sample comprised peripheral blood, obtained on day 0 of AZD1222 vaccination. The J gene is TRBJ1-1, the V gene TRBV5-1, with a possible D match to TRBD1 (5 bases). The receptor comes from an adult in good health. Here the CDR3 reads CASSFMPGGTEAFF. The CDR3 coding sequence is TGCGCCAGCAGCTTTATGCCTGGGGGCACTGAAGCTTTCTTT.